One and the same sample provided the 10 T cell receptor beta chains below, sequenced in a study of Graves' ophthalmopathy and Graves' hyperthyroidism. Beta-chain TCR CDR3 regions were amplified from RNA transcripts. HTBI-primed first-round RT-PCR preceded second-round multiplex PCR. In TCRdb, the multiplex PCR reads were re-called with MiXCR into one record per CDR3 protein. The sample carries 340,000 or so distinct CDR3 sequences, roughly a sixth recorded once. Sequencing used peripheral blood. The source is an adult man with Graves' ophthalmopathy.

This clonotype was observed many times. V is TRBV19 and J is TRBJ1-2, with D unclear. The CDR3 sequence is 16 residues long. Trimming shortened V by 3 bases and J by 0 bases, and 14 bases separated the two germline ends. Germline V gene data show CDR1 as LNHDA and CDR2 as SQIVND (reference sequence). The DNA for the CDR3 is TGTGCCAGTAGTATTGGCGGGAACGCAGCTAACTATGGCTACACCTTC. This encodes CASSIGGNAANYGYTF.

This clonotype was seen only a few times. The chain is built from TRBV6-2 or TRBV6-3 and TRBJ1-3; perhaps TRBD1 as D (5 bases). V dropped 4 bases and J dropped 4 bases, with 8 bases sitting between them. This CDR3 comprises 13 residues. The germline gives CDR1 MNHEY, CDR2 SVGEGT. The CDR3, as DNA: TGTGCCAGCAGTTTCAGGGCCGGAAACACCATATATTTT. Protein: CASSFRAGNTIYF.

This clonotype was picked up many times. The V and J genes are TRBV6-2 or TRBV6-3 and TRBJ1-2; D is possibly TRBD1 (6 bases). The germline V and J ends were trimmed by 2 bases and 2 bases, with 12 bases remaining between them. The CDR3 sequence is 15 residues long. Germline V lookup: CDR1 MNHEY, CDR2 SVGEGT. CDR3 sequence: CASSYHGQRNYGYTF. The CDR3 DNA is TGTGCCAGCAGTTACCACGGACAGAGAAACTATGGCTACACCTTC.

This clonotype has only a few counts. V usage is TRBV18 and J usage is TRBJ2-1, with TRBD1 matching 9 bases. CDR3 length: 16 residues. Per germline, CDR1 KGHSH and CDR2 LQKENI. Unmatched junction bases numbered 7, after V lost 6 bases and J lost 1 base. CDR3 loop: CASSRTGGASYNEQFF. The CDR3 DNA reads TGTGCCAGCTCCCGCACAGGGGGCGCGTCCTACAATGAGCAGTTCTTC. Based on the CDR3 plus reference TRBV18 and TRBJ2-1, the full variable domain is NAGVMQNPRHLVRRRGQEARLRCSPMKGHSHVYWYRQLPEEGLKFMVYLQKENIIDESGMPKERFSAEFPKEGPSILRIQQVVRGDSAAYFCASSRTGGASYNEQFFGPGTRLTVL.

This clonotype was observed at least ten times. This chain uses TRBV30 with TRBJ2-5; 14 bases fit TRBD2. Germline V gene data show CDR1 as GTSNPN and CDR2 as SVGIG (reference sequence). After removal of 5 bases from V and 0 bases from J, the junction contained 8 bases not matched to a gene. This CDR3 is 17 amino acids long. CDR3 protein: CAWPLTSGRVDQETQYF. CDR3 DNA: TGTGCCTGGCCGTTGACTAGCGGGAGGGTGGACCAAGAGACCCAGTACTTC.

In its sample, this clonotype was seen many times. The junction shows a germline mismatch at one end, possibly a read error. The V gene is TRBV7-2, the J gene TRBJ2-2; D is undetermined. The CDR3 spans 15 residues. The V gene's germline CDR1 is SGHTA and CDR2 FQGNSA. This chain's CDR3 is CANSLGGRVTGELFF. DNA for the CDR3: TGTGCCAACAGCTTAGGTGGAAGGGTCACCGGGGAGCTGTTTTTT.

The table lists this clonotype with many counts. The V gene is TRBV28, the J gene TRBJ1-5, with D unclear. V was trimmed by 6 bases and J by 3 bases, leaving 15 bases between them. The CDR3 sequence is 15 residues long. CDR1 and CDR2 (germline): MDHEN, SYDVKM. CDR3 nucleotides: TGTGCCAGCAGCCCTTCCTCGGGCGCCAATCAGCCCCAGCATTTT. It encodes CASSPSSGANQPQHF.

The gene calls are TRBV7-2 and TRBJ2-7; possible D gene TRBD2, 6 bases. The CDR3 is 14 amino acids. V shed 4 bases and J shed 3 bases, with 13 bases lying between them. CDR1 and CDR2 (germline): SGHTA, FQGNSA. The CDR3: CASSSRWGDYEQYF. CDR3 bases: TGTGCCAGCAGCTCCCGTTGGGGGGACTACGAGCAGTACTTC.

This clonotype has ten or more counts. In DNA form, the CDR3 reads TGCAGTGCTAGGCATTGGCGGGATGCTAACTATGGCTACACCTTC. This sequence encodes CSARHWRDANYGYTF. V usage is TRBV20-1 and J usage is TRBJ1-2; no definite D call. Germline V lookup: CDR1 DFQATT, CDR2 SNEGSKA (reference sequence). The CDR3 is 15 amino acids. V was trimmed by 3 bases and J by 0 bases, leaving 14 bases between them.

This clonotype was detected ten times or more. The V gene is TRBV20-1, the J gene TRBJ2-5; possible D gene TRBD2, 5 bases. The V end was cut by 2 bases, the J end by 2 bases, with 9 bases between. This CDR3 has 13 amino acids. The germline CDR1 and CDR2 sequences are DFQATT and SNEGSKA (reference sequence). CDR3 protein: CSARKRIQETQYF. CDR3 nucleotides: TGCAGTGCTAGAAAGCGGATACAAGAGACCCAGTACTTC.